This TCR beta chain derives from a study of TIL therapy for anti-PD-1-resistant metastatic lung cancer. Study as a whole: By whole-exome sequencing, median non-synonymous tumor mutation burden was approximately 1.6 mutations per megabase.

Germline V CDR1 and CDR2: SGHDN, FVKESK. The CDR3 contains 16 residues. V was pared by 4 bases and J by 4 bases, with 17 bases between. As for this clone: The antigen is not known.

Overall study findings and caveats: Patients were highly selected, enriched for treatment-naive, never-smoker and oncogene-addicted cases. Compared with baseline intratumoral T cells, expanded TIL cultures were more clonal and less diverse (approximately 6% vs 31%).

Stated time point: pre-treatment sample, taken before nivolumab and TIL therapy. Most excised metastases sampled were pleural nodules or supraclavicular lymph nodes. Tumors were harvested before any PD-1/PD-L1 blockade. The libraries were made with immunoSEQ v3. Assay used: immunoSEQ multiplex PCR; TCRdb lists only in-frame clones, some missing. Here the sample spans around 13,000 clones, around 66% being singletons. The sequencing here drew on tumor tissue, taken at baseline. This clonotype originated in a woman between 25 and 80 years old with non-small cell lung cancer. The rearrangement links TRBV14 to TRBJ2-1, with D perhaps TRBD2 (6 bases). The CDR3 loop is CASSPSGVAAYNEQFF. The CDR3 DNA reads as TGTGCCAGCAGCCCGTCCGGGGTAGCGGCATACAATGAGCAGTTCTTC.